This T cell receptor beta chain was documented in a study of T cell repertoires in aging, cancer and after chemotherapy (dated by TCRdb to 2018 to 2020). At the level of the whole study: The donors fell into six age groups ranging from 30 or younger to 70 or older, and each group had at least three individuals. Control TCR repertoires from healthy donors were recorded over several months to years, and clear clonal overlap was observed across re-sampling. Alongside 95 healthy donors serving as a reference group, the cohort included roughly 220 cancer patients, of whom roughly 90 had hematological cancers and some 130 had solid cancers. The complete dataset included some 10 million TCR reads. To examine immunoaging and T cell reconstitution after chemotherapy, the study profiled TCR beta repertoires in peripheral blood from healthy donors and cancer patients.

This clonotype has more than one count but fewer than ten. Its antigen is still unknown. Base qualities are not provided; no much larger clone lies one nucleotide away. Findings and caveats that apply to the study as a whole: In both cancer cohorts, the median generation probability rose over the chemotherapy interval, which suggests that the repertoire was reconstituted through rebound thymic output. It was noted by the authors that conclusions about immunological memory after chemotherapy cannot be drawn from the repertoire data. Untreated patients with hematological or solid cancers showed significantly lower blood TCR diversity and higher clonality than age-matched healthy donors. In healthy donors, the drop in TCR diversity with age came mainly from a loss of richness, whereas in cancer patients a loss of evenness also played a part.

Multiplex touch-down PCR with a mixed TRB-A/B primer pool was used to amplify rearranged TRB sequences covering the V, D and J segments. Illumina adapters and sample indices were attached to the amplicons in two consecutive PCR reactions using Phusion HS II polymerase. The amplicons were purified from gel with the NucleoSpin Gel and PCR Clean-up kit and then assessed with Qubit and an Agilent 2100 Bioanalyzer. Sequencing of libraries was carried out on an Illumina MiSeq in 600-cycle, single-indexed, paired-end runs. Processing in the source paper ran as follows. TRB sequences were processed with MiXCR versions 2.12 and 3.0.5. Each unique CDR3 nucleotide sequence counted as one clone, and only productive sequences with at least two reads were retained. Repertoire metrics included Shannon diversity, evenness, clonality (one minus evenness), and alpha-parameterized diversity profiles from alpha 0 to 5. The IGoR algorithm was used to compute generation probabilities of clones in paired pre- and post-chemotherapy samples. The public reads were quality trimmed at Q25 with fastp and then assembled into clones with MiXCR by TCRdb, keeping productive beta chains. Each entry merges the rows of one CDR3 protein and shows their most common DNA and genes. TCRdb's processing, not the study's, gives the V and J calls here. The sample profile shows 9,000 to 13,000 distinct CDR3 sequences; 32% of them were found once. Approximately 20% of the sample is held by the ten biggest clonotypes.

V and J are truncated by 0 bases and 0 bases respectively, leaving an intervening sequence of 20 bases. The CDR3 holds 19 amino acids from the cysteine to the phenylalanine. CDR3 DNA only is kept here, 57 bases in frame from base 1. Looking up the germline V gene (reference sequence) yields CDR1 LNHNV and CDR2 YYDKDF. Instead of sorted cells or RNA, genomic DNA extracted from peripheral blood served as the source for amplifying TCR beta rearrangements. Source material: blood. Here the chain combines TRBV15 and TRBJ1-2; TRBD1 is a possible D gene, resting on 6 matching bases. The clonotype comes from a human donor in good health. The donor label of this sample is uncertain. CDR3 protein: CATSRDYGGRYEANYGYTF. The DNA is TGTGCCACCAGCAGAGACTATGGGGGCCGGTATGAAGCTAACTATGGCTACACCTTC.